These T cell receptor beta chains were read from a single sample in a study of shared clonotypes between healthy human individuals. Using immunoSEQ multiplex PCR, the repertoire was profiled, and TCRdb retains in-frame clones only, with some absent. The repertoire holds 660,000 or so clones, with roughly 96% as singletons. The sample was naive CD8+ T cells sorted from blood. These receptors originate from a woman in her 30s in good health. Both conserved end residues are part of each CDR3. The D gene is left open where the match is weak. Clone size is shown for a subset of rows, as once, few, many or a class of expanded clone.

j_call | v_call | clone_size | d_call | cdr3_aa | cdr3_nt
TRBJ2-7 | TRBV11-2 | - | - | CASSLLDEQYF | TGTGCCAGCAGCTTACTCGACGAGCAGTACTTC
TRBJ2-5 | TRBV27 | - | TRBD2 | CASSPSSGEYQETQYF | TGTGCCAGCAGTCCGTCTAGCGGGGAGTACCAAGAGACCCAGTACTTC
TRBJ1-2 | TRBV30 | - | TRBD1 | CAWSVQETGLLGYTF | TGTGCCTGGAGTGTACAAGAGACAGGGCTATTGGGCTACACCTTC
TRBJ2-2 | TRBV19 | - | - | CASSIWGSGELFF | TGTGCCAGTAGTATCTGGGGCTCCGGGGAGCTGTTTTTT
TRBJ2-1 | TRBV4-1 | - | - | CASSRGWGYNEQFF | TGCGCCAGCAGCCGAGGGTGGGGCTACAATGAGCAGTTCTTC
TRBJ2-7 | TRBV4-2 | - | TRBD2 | CASSHFPPSGRAHEQYF | TGTGCCAGCAGCCATTTTCCCCCTAGCGGGAGGGCCCACGAGCAGTACTTC
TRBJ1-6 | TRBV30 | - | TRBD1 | CAWGTGQNSPLHF | TGTGCCTGGGGGACAGGGCAAAATTCACCCCTCCACTTT
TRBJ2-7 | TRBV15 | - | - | CATSEPPGPEQYF | TGTGCCACCAGCGAGCCGCCGGGGCCCGAGCAGTACTTC
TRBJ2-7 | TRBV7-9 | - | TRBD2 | CASSYSLAGVRDEQYF | TGTGCCAGCAGCTATAGTTTAGCGGGAGTCCGCGACGAGCAGTACTTC
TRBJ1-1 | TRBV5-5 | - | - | CASSLAHGYTEAFF | TGTGCCAGCAGCTTGGCCCACGGGTACACTGAAGCTTTCTTT
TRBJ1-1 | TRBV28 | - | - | CASSLGHRVAEAFF | TGTGCCAGCAGTTTGGGGCACAGGGTCGCTGAAGCTTTCTTT
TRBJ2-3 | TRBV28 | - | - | CASSPPTAATQYF | TGTGCCAGCAGTCCGCCGACTGCCGCTACGCAGTATTTT
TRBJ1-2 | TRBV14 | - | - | CASSQDFRYGYTF | TGTGCCAGCAGCCAAGACTTTCGGTATGGCTACACCTTC
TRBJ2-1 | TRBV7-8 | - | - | CASSLENSEISYNEQFF | TGTGCCAGCAGCTTAGAGAATAGCGAAATCTCCTACAATGAGCAGTTCTTC
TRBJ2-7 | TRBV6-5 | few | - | CASSSGLLGEQYF | TGTGCCAGCAGTTCCGGACTTCTCGGGGAGCAGTACTTC
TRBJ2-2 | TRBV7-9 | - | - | CASTVMSETGELFF | TGTGCCAGCACCGTAATGAGCGAGACCGGGGAGCTGTTTTTT
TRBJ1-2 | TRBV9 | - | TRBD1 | CASSVGRGQGNYGYTF | TGTGCCAGCAGCGTCGGCCGGGGACAGGGAAACTATGGCTACACCTTC
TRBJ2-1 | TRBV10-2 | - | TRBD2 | CASAGLAGEPKSSSSYNEQFF | TGCGCCAGCGCGGGACTAGCGGGAGAACCCAAAAGTTCGAGCTCCTACAATGAGCAGTTCTTC
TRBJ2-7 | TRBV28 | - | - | CASSLVEGRPYEQYF | TGTGCCAGCAGTTTAGTTGAGGGTAGGCCCTACGAGCAGTACTTC
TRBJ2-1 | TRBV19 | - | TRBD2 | CASSEGTSAYNEQFF | TGTGCCAGTAGTGAAGGGACTAGCGCTTACAATGAGCAGTTCTTC
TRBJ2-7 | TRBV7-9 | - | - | CASSLGVYEQYF | TGTGCCAGCAGCTTAGGGGTGTACGAGCAGTACTTC
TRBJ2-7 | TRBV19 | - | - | CASSPLEGYEQYF | TGTGCCAGTAGTCCCCTGGAGGGTTACGAGCAGTACTTC
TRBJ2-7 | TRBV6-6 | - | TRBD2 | CASSQGTSGYEQYF | TGTGCCAGCAGTCAAGGGACTAGCGGCTACGAGCAGTACTTC
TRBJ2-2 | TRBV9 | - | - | CASSVGGGLNTGELFF | TGTGCCAGCAGCGTAGGAGGGGGTTTGAACACCGGGGAGCTGTTTTTT
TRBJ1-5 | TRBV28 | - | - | CASRAAYREDQPQHF | TGTGCCAGCAGGGCGGCGTACAGGGAAGATCAGCCCCAGCATTTT
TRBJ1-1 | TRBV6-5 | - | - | CASSQGSDTEAFF | TGTGCCAGCAGCCAAGGATCTGACACTGAAGCTTTCTTT
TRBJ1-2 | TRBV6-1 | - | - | CASGYGYTF | TGTGCCAGCGGCTATGGCTACACCTTC
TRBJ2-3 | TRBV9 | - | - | CASSVEAETDTQYF | TGTGCCAGCAGCGTAGAAGCGGAGACAGATACGCAGTATTTT
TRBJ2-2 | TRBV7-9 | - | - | CASADNTGELFF | TGTGCCAGCGCGGACAACACCGGGGAGCTGTTTTTT
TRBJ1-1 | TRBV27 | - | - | CASSSHPFGEGSTEAFF | TGTGCCAGCAGTTCCCATCCCTTCGGGGAGGGAAGCACTGAAGCTTTCTTT
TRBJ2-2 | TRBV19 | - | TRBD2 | CASSTSGVAGYTGELFF | TGTGCCAGTAGTACTAGTGGCGTAGCGGGATACACCGGGGAGCTGTTTTTT
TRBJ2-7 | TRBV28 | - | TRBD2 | CASSSPLGEGTYEQYF | TGTGCCAGCAGTTCCCCTTTGGGGGAGGGTACCTACGAGCAGTACTTC
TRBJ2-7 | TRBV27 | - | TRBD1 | CASSLGTGYEQYF | TGTGCCAGCAGTTTAGGGACAGGCTACGAGCAGTACTTC
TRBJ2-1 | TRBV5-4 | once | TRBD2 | CASSLFPSGRSNEQFF | TGTGCCAGCAGCTTGTTCCCTAGCGGGAGGAGCAATGAGCAGTTCTTC
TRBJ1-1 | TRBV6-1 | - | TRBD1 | CASRLRTGGAGEAFF | TGTGCCAGCAGACTCCGGACAGGGGGGGCAGGTGAAGCTTTCTTT
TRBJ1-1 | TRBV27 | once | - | CASSLPGHEAFF | TGTGCCAGCAGTTTACCGGGACACGAAGCTTTCTTT
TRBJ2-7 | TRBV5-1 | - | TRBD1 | CASSSLDRGRDEQYF | TGCGCCAGCAGCTCGCTAGACAGGGGGCGGGACGAGCAGTACTTC
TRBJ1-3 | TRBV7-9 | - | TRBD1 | CASSSFPLQGSSGNTIYF | TGTGCCAGCAGCTCCTTCCCCCTACAGGGGTCCTCTGGAAACACCATATATTTT
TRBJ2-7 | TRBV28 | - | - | CASSQGLGSSYEQYF | TGTGCCAGCAGCCAGGGGTTAGGGAGCTCCTACGAGCAGTACTTC
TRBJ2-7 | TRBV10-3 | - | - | CATNEGGPSYEQYF | TGTGCCACCAATGAGGGCGGGCCCTCCTACGAGCAGTACTTC
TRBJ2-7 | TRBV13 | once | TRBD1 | CASTEGAKGYEQYF | TGTGCCAGCACTGAGGGGGCAAAAGGATACGAGCAGTACTTC
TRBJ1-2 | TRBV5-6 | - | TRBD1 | CASSLFRQGTKNTNYGYTF | TGTGCCAGCAGCTTATTTCGACAGGGGACAAAAAACACTAACTATGGCTACACCTTC
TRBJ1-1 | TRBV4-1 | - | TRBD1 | CASSPRGRTEAFF | TGCGCCAGCAGCCCGAGGGGGCGGACTGAAGCTTTCTTT
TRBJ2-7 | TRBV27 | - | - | CASTPLGQALYEQYF | TGTGCCAGCACCCCCCTGGGGCAGGCCCTCTACGAGCAGTACTTC
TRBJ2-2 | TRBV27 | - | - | CATSQGTGELFF | TGTGCCACCAGCCAGGGAACCGGGGAGCTGTTTTTT
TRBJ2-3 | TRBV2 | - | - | CASSGRDWSDTQYF | TGTGCCAGCAGTGGCCGGGACTGGTCAGATACGCAGTATTTT
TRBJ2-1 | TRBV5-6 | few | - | CASSRDGAYGGEQFF | TGTGCCAGCAGCCGGGACGGTGCCTATGGAGGCGAGCAGTTCTTC
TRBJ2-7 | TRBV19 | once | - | CATSFGQLSEQYF | TGTGCCACCTCATTCGGGCAGCTTTCTGAGCAGTACTTC
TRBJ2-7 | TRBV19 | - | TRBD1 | CATVGDSIYEQYF | TGTGCCACCGTGGGGGACAGTATCTACGAGCAGTACTTC
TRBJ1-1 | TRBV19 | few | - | CASSIGQNTEAFF | TGTGCCAGTAGTATAGGGCAGAACACTGAAGCTTTCTTT
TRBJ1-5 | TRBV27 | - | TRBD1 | CASRFRGPGQPQHF | TGTGCCAGCAGGTTCAGGGGGCCCGGACAGCCCCAGCATTTT
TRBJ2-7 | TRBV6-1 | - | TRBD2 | CASSRLAVSSYEQYF | TGTGCCAGCAGTCGACTAGCGGTGAGCTCCTACGAGCAGTACTTC
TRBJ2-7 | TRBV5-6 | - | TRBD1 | CASSWGQGTHEQYF | TGTGCCAGCAGCTGGGGACAGGGAACACACGAGCAGTACTTC
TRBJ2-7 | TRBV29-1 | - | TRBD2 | CSVDGTSGGTYEQYF | TGCAGCGTTGACGGGACTAGCGGGGGTACCTACGAGCAGTACTTC
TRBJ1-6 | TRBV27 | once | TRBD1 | CASSFGTGGYSPLHF | TGTGCCAGCAGTTTCGGGACAGGGGGATATTCACCCCTCCACTTT